The source of this T cell receptor (beta chain) is a study of T cells in Graves' hyperthyroidism and ophthalmopathy. Authors of the study amplified TCR beta CDR3 regions from RNA transcripts. HTBI primers drove first-round RT-PCR of the TCR CDR3. TCRdb called the multiplex PCR reads again in MiXCR, with one record for every CDR3 protein. The sample shows just under 750,000 distinct CDR3 sequences, approximately 36% of them seen only once. Aged 18 to 65, the patients had hyperthyroidism that was newly diagnosed and had lasted under 2 months. Uncontrolled infection, other autoimmune disease, pregnancy and lactation each barred patients from inclusion. Each diagnosis drew on symptoms, thyroxine, TRAb, thyroid ultrasound and orbital computed tomography findings. V was trimmed by 4 bases and J by 2 bases, leaving 19 bases between them. The CDR3 loop spans 16 amino acids. From germline, CDR1 is SGDLS and CDR2 YYNGEE.

The source is a middle-aged woman with Graves' hyperthyroidism. The source material was blood. The chain couples TRBV9 to TRBJ2-7; unclear D gene. The DNA for the CDR3 is TGTGCCAGCAGCTCGCCAGTGGGCAGGACGCCCTACGAGCAGTACTTC. This sequence encodes CASSSPVGRTPYEQYF.